Reported below is one T cell receptor (beta chain). Its target is not known. V was pared by 4 bases and J by 6 bases, with 1 base of the junction left unmatched. The germline V gene encodes CDR1 SNHLY and CDR2 FYNNEI. This CDR3 contains 14 residues. Germline DNA was extracted alongside blood RNA, which was obtained from unsorted whole blood. These data originate in a study of tumor-infiltrating lymphocytes in primary liver carcinoma. Study-wide context: Primary liver carcinoma, confirmed by histopathology, was surgically resected. The study reported T1-T3 N0M0 tumors spanning 4.2 to 10 cm. Sample yields, roughly 3.5 to 8 million productive TCRbeta reads, were similar across the tissue types. General study findings and limits: Blood trailed tumors significantly in top-250-clone fraction (p = 0.039).

Starting from 500 ng of total RNA, TCR beta cDNA was produced with a primer in the constant region. Slightly modified ARM-PCR with three nested multiplex PCR rounds yielded TCR beta libraries. Running around 10 cycles apiece, the first two PCR rounds relied on TRBV1-TRBV30 forward primers together with a C-beta reverse primer. MiXCR, run by TCRdb on the multiplex PCR reads, gives a single entry per CDR3 protein. The sample lists hundreds of thousands of distinct CDR3 sequences; over 55% were seen once. The chain joins TRBV2 to TRBJ1-4, with TRBD1 identical over 11 bases. This sequence originates from a middle-aged man with primary liver carcinoma and hepatitis B virus infection. Specimen: peripheral blood. The CDR3 DNA follows: TGTGCCAGCAGTGCGGGACAGGGGGATGAAAAACTGTTTTTT. Translating gives CASSAGQGDEKLFF. The full variable domain, its missing parts supplied by reference TRBV2 and TRBJ1-4, is EPEVTQTPSHQVTQMGQEVILRCVPISNHLYFYWYRQILGQKVEFLVSFYNNEISEKSEIFDDQFSVERPDGSNFTLKIRSTKLEDSAMYFCASSAGQGDEKLFFGSGTQLSVL.